These 4 T cell receptor beta chains came from one sample sequenced in a study of blood T cell repertoires in COVID-19 (dated by TCRdb to 2020 to 2022). Receptor amplification or capture employed the immunoSEQ multiplex PCR assay. Sourced from immuneACCESS, this table was stored by TCRdb with only in-frame sequences that have V and J called. A share of the clones is absent; for the studies checked, an unresolved V gene accounts for under half, and the remainder has no known explanation. This sample comprises 150,000 to 200,000 clones, approximately 89% of them detected only once. The ten largest clones represent roughly 8.2% of the sample. Sequencing used peripheral blood. These receptors originate from a woman aged 55-70 years with acute or convalescent COVID-19.

V usage is TRBV18 and J usage is TRBJ1-2; 7 nucleotides match TRBD1. V lost 5 bases, J lost 7 bases, and 13 bases stayed unmatched. The length of the CDR3 is 15 residues. The germline CDR1 and CDR2 sequences are KGHSH and LQKENI. CDR3 DNA: TGTGCCAGCTCAGCCGGGACAGACACAGCTGGTGGCTACACCTTC. Its protein product is CASSAGTDTAGGYTF.

The CDR3 loop reads CASSVGGRAGNEQFF. As DNA, the CDR3 is TGTGCCAGCAGCGTAGGAGGGAGGGCTGGCAATGAGCAGTTCTTC. V gene TRBV9 combines with J gene TRBJ2-1, with TRBD2 matching over 7 bases. Germline-derived CDR1 and CDR2 are SGDLS and YYNGEE. This CDR3 contains 15 residues. V dropped 0 bases and J dropped 6; count of bases not matched to a gene: 6.

This chain connects TRBV5-4 to TRBJ2-1, with 7 positions matching TRBD2. J was trimmed by 5 bases and V by 4 bases; bases with no gene match: 6. Germline V gives CDR1 SGHNT, CDR2 YYREEE (reference sequence). The CDR3 length is 14 residues. In nucleotides, the CDR3 is TGTGCCAGCAGCCCTTACGGGACTAACAATGAGCAGTTCTTC. This codes for CASSPYGTNNEQFF. Together with reference TRBV5-4 and TRBJ2-1, the CDR3 gives the full variable domain: ETGVTQSPTHLIKTRGQQVTLRCSSQSGHNTVSWYQQALGQGPQFIFQYYREEENGRGNFPPRFSGLQFPNYSSELNVNALELDDSALYLCASSPYGTNNEQFFGPGTRLTVL.

The chain is built from TRBV5-4 and TRBJ2-1; 13 nucleotides line up with TRBD2. The CDR3 runs 16 residues. V shed 3 bases, J shed 9 bases, and the junction held 9 bases outside the gene matches. Per germline, CDR1 SGHNT and CDR2 YYREEE (reference sequence). This chain's CDR3 is CASSSRTSGSISEQFF. CDR3 DNA sequence: TGTGCCAGCAGCTCTCGGACTAGCGGGAGTATTAGTGAGCAGTTCTTC.